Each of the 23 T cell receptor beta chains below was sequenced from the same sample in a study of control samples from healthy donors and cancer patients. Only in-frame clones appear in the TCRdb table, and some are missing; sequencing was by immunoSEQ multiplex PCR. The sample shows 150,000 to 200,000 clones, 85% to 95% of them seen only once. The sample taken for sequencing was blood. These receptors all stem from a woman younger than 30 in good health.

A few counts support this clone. CDR3 amino acids: CASSFHSDTQYF. In nucleotides, the CDR3 is TGTGCCAGCAGCTTCCACTCAGATACGCAGTATTTT. V gene TRBV11-2 combines with J gene TRBJ2-3; no reliable D call. This CDR3 region has 12 residues. Germline CDR1 reads SGHAT; CDR2 reads FQNNGV. Trimming took 3 bases from V and 4 from J, leaving 5 bases between them.

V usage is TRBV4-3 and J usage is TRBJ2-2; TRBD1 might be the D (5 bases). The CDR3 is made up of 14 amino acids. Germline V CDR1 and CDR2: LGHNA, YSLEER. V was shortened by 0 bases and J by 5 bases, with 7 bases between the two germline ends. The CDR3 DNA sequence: TGCGCCAGCAGCCAAGAACCAGGGACCGGGGAGCTGTTTTTT. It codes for CASSQEPGTGELFF.

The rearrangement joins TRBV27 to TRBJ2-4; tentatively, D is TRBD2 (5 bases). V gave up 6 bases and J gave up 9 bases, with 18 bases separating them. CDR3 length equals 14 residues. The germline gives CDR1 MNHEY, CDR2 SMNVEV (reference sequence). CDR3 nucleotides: TGTGCCAGCAGCTCACTGGGTTCCAGCGGCATTCAGTACTTC. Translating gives CASSSLGSSGIQYF.

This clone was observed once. The CDR3 sequence: CASSQEILGAGANVLTF. CDR3 bases: TGTGCCAGCAGCCAAGAAATTTTGGGAGCTGGGGCCAACGTCCTGACTTTC. This rearrangement joins TRBV4-2 to TRBJ2-6, with TRBD2 as a possible D gene (5 bases). The germline V gene encodes CDR1 LGHNA and CDR2 YNFKEQ. The CDR3 is 17 amino acids. The V and J ends lost 0 bases and 2 bases respectively, with 11 bases between them.

In DNA form, the CDR3 reads TGTGCCAGTAGTATTAGGGTACAGGGGAGGCAGCCCCAGCATTTT. This codes for CASSIRVQGRQPQHF. V usage is TRBV19 and J usage is TRBJ1-5; 7 nucleotides line up with TRBD1. With V trimmed by 3 bases and J by 7 bases, 9 bases remained unmatched. Looked up from germline, CDR1 is LNHDA and CDR2 is SQIVND (reference sequence). The CDR3 covers 15 residues.

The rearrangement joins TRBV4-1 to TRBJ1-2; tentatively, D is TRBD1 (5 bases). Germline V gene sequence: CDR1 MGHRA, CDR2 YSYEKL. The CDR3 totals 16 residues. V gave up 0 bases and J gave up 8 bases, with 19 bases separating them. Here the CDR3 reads CASSQDLGERVGGYTF. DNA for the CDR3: TGCGCCAGCAGCCAAGATTTGGGGGAGAGGGTCGGAGGCTACACCTTC.

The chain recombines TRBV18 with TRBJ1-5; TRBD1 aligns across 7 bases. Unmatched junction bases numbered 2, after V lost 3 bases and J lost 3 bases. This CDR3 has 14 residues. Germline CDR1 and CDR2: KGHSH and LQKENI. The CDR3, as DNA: TGTGCCAGCTCACCCGGGACAGTCAATCAGCCCCAGCATTTT. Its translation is CASSPGTVNQPQHF.

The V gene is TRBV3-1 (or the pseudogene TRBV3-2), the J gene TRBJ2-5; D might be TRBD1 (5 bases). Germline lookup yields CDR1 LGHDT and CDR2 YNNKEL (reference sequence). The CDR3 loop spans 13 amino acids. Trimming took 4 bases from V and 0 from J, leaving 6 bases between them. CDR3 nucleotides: TGTGCCAGCAGCCCAGGGTACCAAGAGACCCAGTACTTC. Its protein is CASSPGYQETQYF.

CDR3 residues: CASTTGWGTEAFF. DNA of the CDR3: TGTGCCAGCACGACAGGGTGGGGCACTGAAGCTTTCTTT. The V and J genes are TRBV12-3 or TRBV12-4 and TRBJ1-1; TRBD1 agrees at 7 bases. The V gene end was trimmed by 7 bases and the J gene end by 4 bases; junction bases not matched to a gene: 6. The CDR3 contains 13 residues.

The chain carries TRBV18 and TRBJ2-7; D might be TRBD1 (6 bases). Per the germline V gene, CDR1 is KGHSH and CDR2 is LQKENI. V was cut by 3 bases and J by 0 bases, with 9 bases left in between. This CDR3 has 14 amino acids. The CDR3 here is CASSPDRNSYEQYF. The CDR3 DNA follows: TGTGCCAGCTCACCCGACAGGAACTCCTACGAGCAGTACTTC.

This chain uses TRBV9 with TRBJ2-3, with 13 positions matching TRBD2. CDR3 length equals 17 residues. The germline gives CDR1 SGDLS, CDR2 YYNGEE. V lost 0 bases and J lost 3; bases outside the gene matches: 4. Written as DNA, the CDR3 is TGTGCCAGCAGCGTAGAACTAGCGGGGGGGCAGACAGATACGCAGTATTTT. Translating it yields CASSVELAGGQTDTQYF.

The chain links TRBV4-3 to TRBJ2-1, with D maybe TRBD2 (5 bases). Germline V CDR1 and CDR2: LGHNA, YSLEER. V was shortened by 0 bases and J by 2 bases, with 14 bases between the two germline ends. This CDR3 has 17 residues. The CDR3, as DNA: TGCGCCAGCAGCCAAGATCTTAGACGGGGTCCCTACAATGAGCAGTTCTTC. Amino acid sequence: CASSQDLRRGPYNEQFF.

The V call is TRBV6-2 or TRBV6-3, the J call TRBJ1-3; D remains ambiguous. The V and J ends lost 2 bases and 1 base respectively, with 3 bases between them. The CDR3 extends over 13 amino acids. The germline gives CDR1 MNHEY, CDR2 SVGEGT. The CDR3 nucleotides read TGTGCCAGCAGTTACGCGTCTGGAAACACCATATATTTT. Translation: CASSYASGNTIYF.

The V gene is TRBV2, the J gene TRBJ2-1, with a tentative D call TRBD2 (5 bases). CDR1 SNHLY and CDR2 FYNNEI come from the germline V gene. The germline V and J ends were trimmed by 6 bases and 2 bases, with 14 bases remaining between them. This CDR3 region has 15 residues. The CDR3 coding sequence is TGTGCCAGCAGCAATACGGAGGCGGCCTACAATGAGCAGTTCTTC. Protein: CASSNTEAAYNEQFF.

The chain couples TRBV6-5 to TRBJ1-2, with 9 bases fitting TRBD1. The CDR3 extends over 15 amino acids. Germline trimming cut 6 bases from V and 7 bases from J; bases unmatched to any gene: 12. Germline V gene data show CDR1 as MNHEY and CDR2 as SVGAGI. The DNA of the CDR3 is TGTGCCAGCAGACCCTCCACAGGGGGCTCAGCTGGCTACACCTTC. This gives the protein CASRPSTGGSAGYTF.

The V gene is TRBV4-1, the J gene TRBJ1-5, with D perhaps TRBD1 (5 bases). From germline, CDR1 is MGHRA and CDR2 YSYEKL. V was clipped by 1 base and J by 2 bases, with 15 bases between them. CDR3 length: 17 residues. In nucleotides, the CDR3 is TGCGCCAGCAGCCAAGGTTTGGAGGGGTACGGCAATCAGCCCCAGCATTTT. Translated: CASSQGLEGYGNQPQHF.

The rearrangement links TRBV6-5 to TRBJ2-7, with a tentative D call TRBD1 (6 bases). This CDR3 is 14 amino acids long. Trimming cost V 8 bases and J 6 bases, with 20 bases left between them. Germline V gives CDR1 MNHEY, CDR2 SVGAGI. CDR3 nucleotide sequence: TGTGCCAGCCTAGGGGGAACATTCGTATTCGAGCAGTACTTC. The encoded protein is CASLGGTFVFEQYF.

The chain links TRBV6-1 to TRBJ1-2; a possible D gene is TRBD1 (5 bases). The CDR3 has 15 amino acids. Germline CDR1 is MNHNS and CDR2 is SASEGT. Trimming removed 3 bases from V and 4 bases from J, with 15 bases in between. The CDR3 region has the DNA TGTGCCAGCAGTGATCAGAGGGGCTCTGGCTATGGCTACACCTTC. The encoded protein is CASSDQRGSGYGYTF.

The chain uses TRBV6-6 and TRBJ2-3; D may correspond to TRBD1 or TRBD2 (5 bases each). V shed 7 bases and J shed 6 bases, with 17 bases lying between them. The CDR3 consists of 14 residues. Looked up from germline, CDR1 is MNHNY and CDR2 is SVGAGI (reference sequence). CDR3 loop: CASTPRGWADTQYF. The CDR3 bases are TGTGCCAGCACTCCACGGGGCTGGGCGGATACGCAGTATTTT.

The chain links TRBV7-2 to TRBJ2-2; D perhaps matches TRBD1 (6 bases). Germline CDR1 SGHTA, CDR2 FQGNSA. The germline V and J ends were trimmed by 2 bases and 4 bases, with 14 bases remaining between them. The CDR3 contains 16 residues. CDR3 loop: CASSLRDRMATGELFF. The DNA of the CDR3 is TGTGCCAGCAGCTTAAGAGACAGGATGGCCACCGGGGAGCTGTTTTTT. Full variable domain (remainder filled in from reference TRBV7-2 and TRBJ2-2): GAGVSQSPSNKVTEKGKDVELRCDPISGHTALYWYRQSLGQGLEFLIYFQGNSAPDKSGLPSDRFSAERTGGSVSTLTIQRTQQEDSAVYLCASSLRDRMATGELFFGEGSRLTVL.

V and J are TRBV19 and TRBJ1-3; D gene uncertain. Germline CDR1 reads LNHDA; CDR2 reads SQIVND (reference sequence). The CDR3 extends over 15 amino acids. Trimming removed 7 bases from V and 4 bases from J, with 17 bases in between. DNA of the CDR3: TGTGCCAGTATGAGGTGGGCCAGTGAGGGAAACACCATATATTTT. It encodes CASMRWASEGNTIYF. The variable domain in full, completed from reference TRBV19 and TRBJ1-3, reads DGGITQSPKYLFRKEGQNVTLSCEQNLNHDAMYWYRQDPGQGLRLIYYSQIVNDFQKGDIAEGYSVSREKKESFPLTVTSAQKNPTAFYLCASMRWASEGNTIYFGEGSWLTVV.

CDR3 region: CASSSDRNTEAFF. DNA of the CDR3: TGTGCCAGCAGTTCGGACAGGAACACTGAAGCTTTCTTT. The rearrangement joins TRBV12-3 or TRBV12-4 to TRBJ1-1; D possibly corresponds to TRBD1 (6 bases). The CDR3 has 13 residues. V gave up 4 bases and J gave up 1 base, with 7 bases separating them.

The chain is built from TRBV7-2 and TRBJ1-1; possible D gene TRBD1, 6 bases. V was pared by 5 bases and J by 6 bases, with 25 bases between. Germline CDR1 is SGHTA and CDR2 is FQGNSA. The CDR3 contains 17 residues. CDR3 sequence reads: CASSPDIGQPIGAEAFF. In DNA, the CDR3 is TGTGCCAGCAGCCCGGATATTGGACAGCCGATCGGCGCTGAAGCTTTCTTT.